This TCR beta chain was retrieved from a study of blood T cell repertoires in COVID-19. For the study at large: Specimens from acute and convalescent COVID-19 originated in the United States, Italy and Spain. PBMCs, B-cell-depleted T cells, or T cells provided the cDNA or gDNA that made up the material.

In the original processing: Researchers report that nucleated cell counts were estimated from reference gene primer amplification. This table comes from immunoSEQ multiplex PCR, and its TCRdb copy is limited to in-frame clones, with some not included. That table gives V, J and clone size, and the DNA gave D and trimming. The profile shows about 130,000 clones, 70% to 85% of them singletons. Deletions cut 3 bases from V and 10 bases from J, with 9 bases between. Looked up from germline, CDR1 is LNHNV and CDR2 is YYDKDF (reference sequence). The CDR3 contains 11 residues. This TCR was recovered from a woman aged 55-70 years with acute or convalescent COVID-19. Sequencing was carried out using peripheral blood. The V call is TRBV15, the J call TRBJ1-1; no clear D. CDR3 sequence: CATSSEGRAFF. The CDR3 coding sequence is TGTGCCACCAGCAGTGAGGGTAGAGCTTTCTTT.